Below, one TCR beta chain is given with its context. This sample was included in a study of blood T cell repertoires in COVID-19. As for the study in general: Sources were T cells, B-cell-depleted T cells, or PBMCs; the material itself was cDNA or gDNA.

The germline CDR1 and CDR2 sequences are SGHAT and FQNNGV. The V end lost 7 bases, the J end lost 9 bases, and 12 bases lay between the germline ends. This CDR3 has 11 residues. Sequenced by immunoSEQ multiplex PCR; TCRdb stores in-frame clones only, minus some. The sample holds around 200,000 clones, more than 80% seen once. The chain links TRBV11-2 to TRBJ1-1; D ambiguous. This TCR was sampled from a woman aged 40 to 49 with acute COVID-19. Material: PBMCs or T cells enriched from blood (not recorded which). CDR3 nucleotide sequence: TGTGCCAGCACCTCGGGAAGGAAAGCTTTCTTT. The encoded protein is CASTSGRKAFF.